A single sample gave rise to the 27 T cell receptor beta chains below, sequenced in a study of cytotoxic CD8 clonotypes in ibrutinib-treated CLL. Here immunoSEQ multiplex PCR was the method, and the copy in TCRdb shows in-frame clones only, minus some. The table shows about 160,000 clones, with around nine tenths occurring only once. The sequenced sample was PBMCs, obtained at disease progression, from a patient treated with ibrutinib. The receptors come from a human donor with chronic lymphocytic leukemia.

This chain joins TRBV5-3 and TRBJ1-5; maybe TRBD1 (5 bases). TRBV5-3 is an ORF; its function is uncertain. V lost 5 bases to trimming and J lost 9 bases, with 30 bases between them. The CDR3 runs to 18 residues. CDR3 amino acids: CARSPPVWGRNLIRPQHF. Here the CDR3 DNA reads TGTGCCAGAAGTCCGCCGGTTTGGGGCCGGAATTTAATCAGGCCCCAGCATTTT.

The chain employs TRBV19 and TRBJ2-2; no clear D. CDR1 LNHDA and CDR2 SQIVND come from the germline V gene (reference sequence). Trimming shortened V by 3 bases and J by 5 bases, and 7 bases separated the two germline ends. The length of the CDR3 is 13 residues. CDR3 in DNA: TGTGCCAGTAGTATCGCCGGGACCGGGGAGCTGTTTTTT. Protein product: CASSIAGTGELFF.

The chain has TRBV6-5 and TRBJ1-1; 9 nucleotides match TRBD1. The ends lost 4 bases at V and 4 bases at J; junction bases unmatched: 1. The CDR3 has 13 residues. CDR1 is MNHEY, CDR2 SVGAGI, per germline. CDR3 coding DNA: TGTGCCAGCAGTTCGACAGGGGGCACTGAAGCTTTCTTT. Protein product: CASSSTGGTEAFF.

V usage is TRBV19 and J usage is TRBJ1-2; 9 bases are a match to TRBD1. Germline V gives CDR1 LNHDA, CDR2 SQIVND (reference sequence). The CDR3 totals 14 residues. The V gene end was trimmed by 4 bases and the J gene end by 7 bases; junction bases not matched to a gene: 7. This CDR3 reads CASSTGTGLGGYTF. The CDR3, as DNA: TGTGCCAGTAGTACAGGGACAGGGCTTGGTGGCTACACCTTC.

The chain has TRBV2 and TRBJ2-1, with TRBD1 as a possible D gene (7 bases). V was clipped by 4 bases and J by 4 bases, with 23 bases between them. The CDR3 is 18 amino acids. Germline lookup yields CDR1 SNHLY and CDR2 FYNNEI. CDR3 in amino acids: CASSGQQGRPSPYNEQFF. For the CDR3, the DNA is TGTGCCAGCAGTGGGCAACAGGGGAGGCCTAGTCCATACAATGAGCAGTTCTTC.

The chain has TRBV10-2 and TRBJ1-1; 10 bases fit TRBD1. The CDR3 runs to 16 residues. The junction had 4 bases not matched to a gene; V was cut back by 2 bases and J by 1 base. Per germline, CDR1 WSHSY and CDR2 SAAADI. The CDR3 DNA follows: TGCGCCAGCAGTGAGCCGACAGGGGGCAAGAACACTGAAGCTTTCTTT. This encodes CASSEPTGGKNTEAFF.

The chain has TRBV28 and TRBJ1-4; possibly TRBD1 for D (6 bases). The ends were cut back, 2 bases at V and 7 bases at J, with 11 bases in the middle. The CDR3 loop spans 14 amino acids. Germline V gives CDR1 MDHEN, CDR2 SYDVKM. CDR3 in DNA: TGTGCCAGCAGTTTAAGGGGGGTCAGTGAAAAACTGTTTTTT. This sequence encodes CASSLRGVSEKLFF.

This clone was detected once. The chain's CDR3 is CAWSVGNFRIYNEQFF. Here the CDR3 DNA reads TGTGCCTGGAGTGTAGGTAATTTCCGGATCTACAATGAGCAGTTCTTC. The chain uses TRBV30 and TRBJ2-1; D is unclear. V lost 0 bases and J 3 bases, leaving 15 bases between the germline ends. This CDR3 contains 16 residues. The V gene's germline CDR1 is GTSNPN and CDR2 SVGIG (reference sequence).

The chain combines TRBV5-4 with TRBJ2-3, with 10 bases that match TRBD2. Per germline, CDR1 SGHNT and CDR2 YYREEE (reference sequence). After removal of 0 bases from V and 7 bases from J, the junction contained 11 bases not matched to a gene. CDR3 size: 17 residues. CDR3 DNA: TGTGCCAGCAGCTTGGTAAAGCTAGCGGGAGTAAGGTATACGCAGTATTTT. Encoded protein: CASSLVKLAGVRYTQYF.

This chain uses TRBV28 with TRBJ1-5; D is unclear. Trimming took 8 bases from V and 4 from J, leaving 15 bases between them. The length of the CDR3 is 14 residues. Germline assignment: CDR1 MDHEN and CDR2 SYDVKM. CDR3 nucleotide sequence: TGTGCCAGCCGTGCGACCTTCGGGAATCAGCCCCAGCATTTT. It is translated as CASRATFGNQPQHF.

The chain recombines TRBV7-2 with TRBJ2-7; 11 positions agree with TRBD2. The CDR3 spans 15 residues. V shed 4 bases and J 2 bases; nucleotides not matched to a gene: 4. CDR1 and CDR2 from the germline V gene are SGHTA and FQGNSA. CDR3 sequence (DNA): TGTGCCAGCAGCTGGACTAGCGGGCCCACCTACGAGCAGTACTTC. Protein product: CASSWTSGPTYEQYF.

This clone was counted only a few times. The chain employs TRBV30 and TRBJ1-5, with 8 bases identical to TRBD1. The V gene's germline CDR1 is GTSNPN and CDR2 SVGIG (reference sequence). Trimming at V came to 1 base and at J to 9 bases, leaving 8 bases not matched to a gene. The CDR3 loop spans 14 amino acids. The CDR3 loop is CAWSAGGAVSPQHF. CDR3 nucleotide sequence: TGTGCCTGGAGTGCAGGGGGCGCTGTTTCGCCCCAGCATTTT.

V is TRBV4-1 and J is TRBJ2-5; TRBD2 matches 12 bases. J lost 2 bases, V lost 0 bases, and 4 bases had no gene match. Germline values: CDR1 MGHRA, CDR2 YSYEKL. The CDR3 contains 17 residues. The CDR3, as DNA: TGCGCCAGCAGCCAAGATCGGACTAGCGGGAATCAAGAGACCCAGTACTTC. Translating it yields CASSQDRTSGNQETQYF.

This sequence joins TRBV19 and TRBJ2-5; TRBD1 agrees at 9 bases. The CDR3 is made up of 14 amino acids. CDR1 is LNHDA and CDR2 is SQIVND in the germline V gene (reference sequence). V trimming: 8 bases; J trimming: 5 bases; junction bases outside the gene matches: 9. CDR3 loop: CASAQGAVWETQYF. The CDR3 DNA follows: TGTGCCAGTGCACAGGGGGCGGTCTGGGAGACCCAGTACTTC.

This chain links TRBV27 with TRBJ1-2; TRBD1 agrees at 7 bases. The CDR3 spans 13 residues. Germline V gene data show CDR1 as MNHEY and CDR2 as SMNVEV (reference sequence). The junction had 6 bases not matched to a gene; V was cut back by 5 bases and J by 6 bases. The CDR3 sequence is CASSGQAFDGYTF. The CDR3 DNA sequence: TGTGCCAGCAGTGGACAGGCCTTTGATGGCTACACCTTC.

The J gene is TRBJ2-1, the V gene TRBV27; D gene uncertain. The CDR3 covers 10 residues. V was shortened by 4 bases and J by 5 bases, with 0 bases between the two germline ends. CDR1 is MNHEY, CDR2 SMNVEV, per germline (reference sequence). In DNA, the CDR3 is TGTGCCAGCAGTTACAATGAGCAGTTCTTC. Protein product: CASSYNEQFF.

The chain combines TRBV7-9 with TRBJ1-4; D is undetermined. Trimming took off 5 bases at V and 8 bases at J, with 15 bases between the two ends. This CDR3 has 14 residues. Per germline, CDR1 SEHNR and CDR2 FQNEAQ (reference sequence). This CDR3 reads CASSRRDVGEKLFF. CDR3 coding DNA: TGTGCCAGCAGCCGGAGAGACGTCGGGGAAAAACTGTTTTTT.

The genes are TRBV5-1 and TRBJ2-3, with D possibly being TRBD1 (5 bases). The ends were cut back, 0 bases at V and 2 bases at J, with 7 bases in the middle. The germline V gene has CDR1 SGHRS and CDR2 YFSETQ. The CDR3 runs to 14 residues. The CDR3 reads CASSLGQNTDTQYF. As DNA, the CDR3 is TGCGCCAGCAGCTTGGGACAGAACACAGATACGCAGTATTTT.

The CDR3 loop is CASSLAGLLTDTQYF. The DNA of the CDR3 is TGTGCCAGCTCACTAGCGGGACTACTCACAGATACGCAGTATTTT. The chain links TRBV18 to TRBJ2-3, with 8 bases aligning to TRBD2. The CDR3 spans 15 residues. Germline assignment: CDR1 KGHSH and CDR2 LQKENI. Trimming took 4 bases from V and 2 from J; bases not matched to a gene: 5.

The chain has TRBV14 and TRBJ1-1, with a weak D call TRBD1 (5 bases). V was pared by 3 bases and J by 1 base, with 12 bases between. CDR1 is SGHDN and CDR2 is FVKESK in the germline V gene. The CDR3 extends over 15 amino acids. CDR3 sequence: CASSHYRTANTEAFF. The CDR3 DNA reads as TGTGCCAGCAGCCACTACAGGACGGCGAACACTGAAGCTTTCTTT. Complete variable domain (other parts from reference TRBV14 and TRBJ1-1): EAGVTQFPSHSVIEKGQTVTLRCDPISGHDNLYWYRRVMGKEIKFLLHFVKESKQDESGMPNNRFLAERTGGTYSTLKVQPAELEDSGVYFCASSHYRTANTEAFFGQGTRLTVV.

V is TRBV7-3 and J is TRBJ1-1; D may be TRBD1 (6 bases). There are 12 residues in the CDR3. Germline loops: CDR1 SGHTA, CDR2 FQGTGA. V gave up 5 bases and J gave up 8 bases, with 12 bases separating them. Here the CDR3 DNA reads TGTGCCAGCAGCCCAGGGGTCGGGGAAGCTTTCTTT. The encoded protein is CASSPGVGEAFF.

The rearrangement uses TRBV9 and TRBJ2-7; a possible D gene is TRBD1 (7 bases). CDR3 length equals 16 residues. Trimming removed 4 bases at V and 4 bases at J, with 21 bases between. The germline V gene encodes CDR1 SGDLS and CDR2 YYNGEE. CDR3 in DNA: TGTGCCAGCAGCCCCATGTCGGGGGACAGCGGGTACGAGCAGTACTTC. Translating gives CASSPMSGDSGYEQYF.

The chain recombines TRBV10-1 with TRBJ2-5; D gene unclear. Trimming removed 3 bases from V and 4 bases from J, with 3 bases in between. Germline V gene data show CDR1 as WNHNN and CDR2 as SYGVQD (reference sequence). The CDR3 totals 11 residues. The CDR3 sequence is CASSDRETQYF. For the CDR3, the DNA is TGCGCCAGCAGTGATAGAGAGACCCAGTACTTC.

The CDR3, as DNA: TGCGCCAGCAGCGCCTTCCTAGCGGGAGGGCCGGGCACCGGGGAGCTGTTTTTT. It is translated as CASSAFLAGGPGTGELFF. This chain connects TRBV5-1 to TRBJ2-2; 12 nucleotides match TRBD2. Germline CDR1 SGHRS, CDR2 YFSETQ. The CDR3 length is 18 residues. V shed 4 bases, J shed 4 bases, and the junction held 11 bases outside the gene matches.

J is TRBJ1-2 and V is TRBV29-1, with 8 nucleotides matching TRBD1. V dropped 4 bases and J dropped 6; count of bases not matched to a gene: 13. Per the germline V gene, CDR1 is SQVTM and CDR2 is ANQGSEA. There are 15 residues in the CDR3. CDR3 DNA sequence: TGCAGCGTTGGATGGTTTGGACAGGGCGATAATGGCTACACCTTC. Encoded protein: CSVGWFGQGDNGYTF. Together with reference TRBV29-1 and TRBJ1-2, the CDR3 gives the full variable domain: SAVISQKPSRDICQRGTSLTIQCQVDSQVTMMFWYRQQPGQSLTLIATANQGSEATYESGFVIDKFPISRPNLTFSTLTVSNMSPEDSSIYLCSVGWFGQGDNGYTFGSGTRLTVV.

This clone was counted once. The chain links TRBV4-1 to TRBJ2-3; the match to TRBD2 covers 8 bases. The V and J ends lost 6 bases and 0 bases, in that order; junction bases with no gene match: 8. The CDR3 is made up of 16 amino acids. Germline V gives CDR1 MGHRA, CDR2 YSYEKL. CDR3 residues: CASRALSGTSTDTQYF. The CDR3 DNA is TGCGCCAGCAGAGCGCTTAGCGGGACTAGCACAGATACGCAGTATTTT.

The rearrangement links TRBV5-1 to TRBJ2-4; 15 bases line up with TRBD2. Germline V gene data show CDR1 as SGHRS and CDR2 as YFSETQ. The CDR3 is 20 residues long. Losses at the gene ends were 3 bases for V and 3 bases for J; bases not matched to a gene: 13. The CDR3: CASSWGLAGGLWVDKNIQYF. The DNA for the CDR3 is TGCGCCAGCAGCTGGGGACTAGCGGGAGGCCTTTGGGTGGACAAAAACATTCAGTACTTC.